These 22 T cell receptor beta chains originate from one sample sequenced in a study of molecular identifiers for immune sequencing clone quantification. TCRdb used MiXCR to reprocess the PCR reads, holding one entry per CDR3 protein. The sample contains just over 95,000 distinct CDR3 sequences, roughly 24% of which appear only once. Input material: naive CD8+ T cells from blood, with Jurkat cell RNA spiked in. Subset meaning: FACS-sorted CD8+CD4-CCR7+CD45RA+ naive T cells. The receptors here all came from a human donor in good health. Some libraries in this study had Jurkat cell RNA spiked in.

As concerns this clonotype: A much bigger clone sits one base away, suggesting this may be a read error. The rearrangement links TRBV7-2 to TRBJ2-1; D is perhaps TRBD2 (5 bases). Trimming removed 2 bases from V and 7 bases from J, with 12 bases in between. Germline CDR1 and CDR2: SGHTA and FQGNSA. This CDR3 has 14 amino acids. CDR3 bases: TGTGCCAGCAGCTTACTCAGGACTGGAAATGAGCAGTTCTTC. This encodes CASSLLRTGNEQFF.

This clonotype occurred many times. Sequence at one end of the junction differs from germline and may be a read error. V and J are TRBV5-5 and TRBJ2-3; D gene uncertain. The CDR3 runs to 14 residues. The germline V gene encodes CDR1 SGHKS and CDR2 YYEKEE (reference sequence). The DNA of the CDR3 is TGTGCCAGCGGCTTGGCCGTGGCCGCCGATACGCAGTATTTT. This codes for CASGLAVAADTQYF.

Ten or more counts support this clonotype. The gene calls are TRBV30 and TRBJ2-7; TRBD1 matches 7 bases. The germline V gene encodes CDR1 GTSNPN and CDR2 SVGIG (reference sequence). The CDR3 extends over 13 amino acids. The trim removed 0 bases at V and 3 bases at J, leaving 2 bases unmatched. The CDR3 spells CAWSVRQGYEQYF. CDR3 DNA: TGTGCCTGGAGTGTACGACAGGGCTACGAGCAGTACTTC.

This clonotype was observed many times. V and J are TRBV4-3 and TRBJ2-7; D gene uncertain. The V end lost 1 base, the J end lost 4 bases, and 14 bases lay between the germline ends. The V gene's germline CDR1 is LGHNA and CDR2 YSLEER. This CDR3 spans 15 amino acids. The CDR3 here is CASSQVLSSAYEQYF. The CDR3 DNA sequence: TGCGCCAGCAGCCAAGTCTTGTCATCTGCTTACGAGCAGTACTTC.

There are many counts of this clonotype. The chain employs TRBV6-5 and TRBJ1-5; 8 nucleotides agree with TRBD1. The CDR3 runs to 20 residues. Germline V lookup: CDR1 MNHEY, CDR2 SVGAGI. The junction had 18 bases not matched to a gene; V was cut back by 5 bases and J by 0 bases. CDR3 sequence reads: CASSPRTGMHSDVSNQPQHF. The CDR3 DNA follows: TGTGCCAGCAGTCCCCGGACAGGGATGCACTCAGATGTTAGCAATCAGCCCCAGCATTTT.

The chain couples TRBV6-6 to TRBJ2-2, with D perhaps TRBD1 (6 bases). Between the trimmed V and J ends, which lost 5 bases and 4 bases, there was a span of 8 bases. Germline values: CDR1 MNHNY, CDR2 SVGAGI (reference sequence). This CDR3 is built from 13 residues. The CDR3 DNA reads as TGTGCCAGCAGTGGGACATCCACCGGGGAGCTGTTTTTT. Translating it yields CASSGTSTGELFF.

This clonotype was picked up many times. The rearrangement joins TRBV7-9 to TRBJ1-1; no clear D. With 3 bases removed from V and 3 bases from J, the gap between germline ends came to 8 bases. Germline V gives CDR1 SEHNR, CDR2 FQNEAQ (reference sequence). CDR3 length: 13 amino acids. In DNA form, the CDR3 reads TGTGCCAGCAGCTTCCCAGCGGACACTGAAGCTTTCTTT. Protein product: CASSFPADTEAFF.

Only a few counts were recorded for this clonotype. J is TRBJ2-7 and V is TRBV4-3, with TRBD1 as a possible D gene (5 bases). Looked up from germline, CDR1 is LGHNA and CDR2 is YSLEER. Trimming shortened V by 4 bases and J by 1 base, and 20 bases separated the two germline ends. This CDR3 comprises 17 residues. CDR3 nucleotide sequence: TGCGCCAGCAGCCGCGCCGTGGCAGGGCTTAGTTCCTACGAGCAGTACTTC. This gives the protein CASSRAVAGLSSYEQYF.

This clonotype has more than one count but fewer than ten. The rearrangement joins TRBV28 to TRBJ1-3, with 9 bases matching TRBD1. Trimming removed 8 bases from V and 1 base from J; junction bases left unmatched: 6. The CDR3 runs to 15 residues. Germline V gives CDR1 MDHEN, CDR2 SYDVKM. The CDR3 is CASGYRGPSGNTIYF. The DNA for the CDR3 is TGTGCCAGCGGCTACAGGGGGCCTTCTGGAAACACCATATATTTT.

In this sample, this clonotype turned up many times. The V gene is TRBV7-9, the J gene TRBJ2-3; 11 bases line up with TRBD2. The length of the CDR3 is 16 residues. The germline V gene has CDR1 SEHNR and CDR2 FQNEAQ (reference sequence). The ends lost 4 bases at V and 6 bases at J; junction bases unmatched: 9. The CDR3 is CASSSHSGRAGDTQYF. The CDR3 DNA reads TGTGCCAGCAGCTCCCATAGCGGGAGGGCCGGGGATACGCAGTATTTT.

This clonotype was counted ten times or more. The J gene is TRBJ2-3, the V gene TRBV11-3; D gene ambiguous. CDR1 is SGHNT and CDR2 is YENEEA in the germline V gene. V lost 5 bases and J lost 5, with 11 bases in between. CDR3 length: 13 amino acids. The CDR3 region is CASSPPVEDTQYF. The CDR3 nucleotides are TGTGCCAGCAGCCCGCCGGTAGAAGATACGCAGTATTTT.

This clonotype was picked up many times. This chain's CDR3 is CASSLSGQGSSRPQHF. CDR3 DNA sequence: TGTGCCAGCAGTTTATCAGGACAGGGGTCATCTCGGCCCCAGCATTTT. The rearrangement uses TRBV27 and TRBJ1-5, with 9 bases that match TRBD1. The CDR3 runs to 16 residues. CDR1 and CDR2 from the germline V gene are MNHEY and SMNVEV (reference sequence). Trimming took 0 bases from V and 9 from J; bases not matched to a gene: 9.

In its sample, this clonotype was seen many times. V gene TRBV4-1 combines with J gene TRBJ2-6, with unresolved D. CDR1 is MGHRA and CDR2 is YSYEKL in the germline V gene. With 0 bases removed from V and 0 bases from J, the gap between germline ends came to 21 bases. CDR3 length: 21 residues. The CDR3 DNA sequence: TGCGCCAGCAGCCAAGATCGAATATTACAGACGTTCGGCTCTGGGGCCAACGTCCTGACTTTC. Protein sequence: CASSQDRILQTFGSGANVLTF.

The sample holds a few counts of this clonotype. The chain combines TRBV27 with TRBJ2-7, with 9 bases fitting TRBD2. CDR3 length: 15 amino acids. Germline loops: CDR1 MNHEY, CDR2 SMNVEV (reference sequence). Germline trimming cut 0 bases from V and 5 bases from J; bases unmatched to any gene: 5. The CDR3 loop reads CASSLSGGRGNEQYF. The CDR3 nucleotides read TGTGCCAGCAGTTTATCTGGCGGGAGGGGGAACGAGCAGTACTTC.

This clonotype was found many times. The V and J genes are TRBV6-2 or TRBV6-3 and TRBJ1-5; unclear D gene. Trimming cost V 0 bases and J 6 bases, with 9 bases left between them. CDR1 is MNHEY and CDR2 is SVGEGT in the germline V gene. The CDR3 is 14 residues long. In DNA form, the CDR3 reads TGTGCCAGCAGTTACTCCGGGGAGATTCAGCCCCAGCATTTT. This encodes CASSYSGEIQPQHF.

This chain uses TRBV5-6 with TRBJ2-7, with D possibly matching TRBD2 (5 bases). CDR3 size: 13 residues. Germline V gene lookup returns CDR1 SGHDT and CDR2 YYEEEE. Trimming left V 5 bases short and J 0 bases short, with 9 bases between. CDR3 region: CASRMTNSYEQYF. CDR3 in DNA: TGTGCCAGCAGGATGACTAACTCCTACGAGCAGTACTTC.

The J gene is TRBJ2-7, the V gene TRBV7-9; weak D call: TRBD2 (5 bases). From germline, CDR1 is SEHNR and CDR2 FQNEAQ (reference sequence). This CDR3 contains 15 residues. Trimming removed 4 bases from V and 3 bases from J, with 16 bases in between. In nucleotides, the CDR3 is TGTGCCAGCAGCTCGGAGGTAGGGCTAGGCTACGAGCAGTACTTC. This encodes CASSSEVGLGYEQYF.

In regard to this clonotype: A read error may account for a junction end that differs from germline. The V gene is TRBV6-5, the J gene TRBJ2-1; D is unresolved. Looked up from germline, CDR1 is MNHEY and CDR2 is SVGAGI. The CDR3 contains 13 residues. CDR3 DNA sequence: TGTGTCAGCAGTTCTTCAGTATACAATGAGCAGTTCTTC. Its protein is CVSSSSVYNEQFF.

This clonotype was counted a few times. The chain combines TRBV13 with TRBJ2-4, with D tentatively TRBD1 or TRBD2 (5 bases each). The germline V gene encodes CDR1 PRHDT and CDR2 FYEKMQ (reference sequence). The CDR3 totals 14 residues. The ends were cut back, 3 bases at V and 5 bases at J, with 11 bases in the middle. CDR3 in DNA: TGTGCCAGCAGCTTTTGGGGGAAACAAAACATTCAGTACTTC. It encodes CASSFWGKQNIQYF.

CDR3 in amino acids: CASLTGGAGELFF. The CDR3 region has the DNA TGTGCCAGCCTGACAGGTGGGGCCGGGGAGCTGTTTTTT. The J gene is TRBJ2-2, the V gene TRBV19; a possible D gene is TRBD1 (6 bases). Per germline, CDR1 LNHDA and CDR2 SQIVND (reference sequence). The CDR3 loop spans 13 amino acids. Trimming stripped 9 bases from V and 6 bases from J, with 14 bases between.

A remark on this clonotype: A read error may be the cause here, since a much bigger clone is one base away. The chain combines TRBV29-1 with TRBJ2-7, with D tentatively TRBD2 (5 bases). V was trimmed by 1 base and J by 8 bases, leaving 9 bases between them. Per the germline V gene, CDR1 is SQVTM and CDR2 is ANQGSEA. CDR3 length equals 11 residues. CDR3 nucleotides: TGCAGCGTTGAAGGAGCTAGCAAGCAGTACTTC. Translation gives CSVEGASKQYF.

This clonotype has ten or more counts. The chain links TRBV7-9 to TRBJ2-7; 9 bases are a match to TRBD2. J lost 4 bases, V lost 6 bases, and 4 bases had no gene match. The CDR3 runs 13 residues. Germline V gene sequence: CDR1 SEHNR, CDR2 FQNEAQ (reference sequence). The CDR3: CASREGLAYEQYF. CDR3 bases: TGTGCCAGCAGAGAGGGACTAGCTTACGAGCAGTACTTC.